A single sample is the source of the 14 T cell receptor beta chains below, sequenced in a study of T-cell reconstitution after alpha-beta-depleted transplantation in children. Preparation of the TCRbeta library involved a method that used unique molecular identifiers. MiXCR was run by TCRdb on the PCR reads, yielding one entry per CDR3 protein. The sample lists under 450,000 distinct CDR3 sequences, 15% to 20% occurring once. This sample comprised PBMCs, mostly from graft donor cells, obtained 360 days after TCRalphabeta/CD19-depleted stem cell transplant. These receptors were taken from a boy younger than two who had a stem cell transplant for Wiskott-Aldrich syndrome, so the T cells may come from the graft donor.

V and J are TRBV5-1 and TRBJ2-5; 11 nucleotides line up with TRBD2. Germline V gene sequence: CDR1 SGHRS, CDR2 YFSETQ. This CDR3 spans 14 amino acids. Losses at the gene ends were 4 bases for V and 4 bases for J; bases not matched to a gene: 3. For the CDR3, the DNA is TGCGCCAGCAGCAATGGACTAGCGGGAGAGACCCAGTACTTC. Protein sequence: CASSNGLAGETQYF.

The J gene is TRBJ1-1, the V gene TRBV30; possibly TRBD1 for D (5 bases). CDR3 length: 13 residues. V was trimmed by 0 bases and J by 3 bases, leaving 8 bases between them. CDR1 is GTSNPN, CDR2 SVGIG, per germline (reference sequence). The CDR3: CAWSVRDDTEAFF. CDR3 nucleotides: TGTGCCTGGAGTGTACGGGACGACACTGAAGCTTTCTTT.

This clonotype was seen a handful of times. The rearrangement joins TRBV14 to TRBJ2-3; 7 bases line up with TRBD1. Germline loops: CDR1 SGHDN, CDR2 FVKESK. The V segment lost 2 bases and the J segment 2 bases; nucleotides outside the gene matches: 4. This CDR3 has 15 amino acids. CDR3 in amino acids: CASSQQGQTTDTQYF. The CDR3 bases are TGTGCCAGCAGCCAACAGGGACAGACCACAGATACGCAGTATTTT.

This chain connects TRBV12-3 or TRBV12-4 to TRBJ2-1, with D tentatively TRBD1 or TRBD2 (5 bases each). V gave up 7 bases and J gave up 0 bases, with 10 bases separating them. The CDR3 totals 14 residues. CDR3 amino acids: CASNPGSSYNEQFF. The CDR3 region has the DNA TGTGCCAGCAACCCAGGGAGCTCCTACAATGAGCAGTTCTTC.

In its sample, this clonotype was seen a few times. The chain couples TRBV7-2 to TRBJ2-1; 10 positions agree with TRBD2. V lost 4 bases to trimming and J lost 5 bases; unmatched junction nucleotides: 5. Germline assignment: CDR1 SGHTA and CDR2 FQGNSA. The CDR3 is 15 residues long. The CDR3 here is CASSSSGGRNNEQFF. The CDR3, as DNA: TGTGCCAGCAGCTCTAGCGGGGGCCGCAACAATGAGCAGTTCTTC.

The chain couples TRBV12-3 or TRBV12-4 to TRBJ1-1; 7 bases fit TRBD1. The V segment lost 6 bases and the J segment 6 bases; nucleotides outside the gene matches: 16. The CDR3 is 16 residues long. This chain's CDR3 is CASSRYGRQGAAEAFF. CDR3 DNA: TGTGCCAGCAGCCGCTACGGGAGACAGGGAGCCGCTGAAGCTTTCTTT.

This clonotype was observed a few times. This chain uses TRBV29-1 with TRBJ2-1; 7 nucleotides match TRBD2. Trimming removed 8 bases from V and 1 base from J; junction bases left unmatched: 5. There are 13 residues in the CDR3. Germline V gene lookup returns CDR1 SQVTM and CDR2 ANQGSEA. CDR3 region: CSSRRESYNEQFF. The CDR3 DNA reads TGCAGCTCCAGGCGGGAGTCCTACAATGAGCAGTTCTTC.

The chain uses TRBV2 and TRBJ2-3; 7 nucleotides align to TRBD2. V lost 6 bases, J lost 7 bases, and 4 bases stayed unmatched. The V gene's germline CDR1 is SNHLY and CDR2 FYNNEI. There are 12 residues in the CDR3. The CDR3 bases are TGTGCCAGCAGCGGAGCGGGATATACGCAGTATTTT. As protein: CASSGAGYTQYF.

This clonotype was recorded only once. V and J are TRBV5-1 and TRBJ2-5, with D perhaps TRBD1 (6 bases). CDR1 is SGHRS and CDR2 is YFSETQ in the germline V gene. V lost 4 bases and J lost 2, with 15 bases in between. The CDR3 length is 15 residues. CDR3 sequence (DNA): TGCGCCAGCAGCAGAATCCCAGGGGAGCAAGAGACCCAGTACTTC. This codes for CASSRIPGEQETQYF. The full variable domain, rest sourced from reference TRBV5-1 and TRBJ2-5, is KAGVTQTPRYLIKTRGQQVTLSCSPISGHRSVSWYQQTPGQGLQFLFEYFSETQRNKGNFPGRFSGRQFSNSRSEMNVSTLELGDSALYLCASSRIPGEQETQYFGPGTRLLVL.

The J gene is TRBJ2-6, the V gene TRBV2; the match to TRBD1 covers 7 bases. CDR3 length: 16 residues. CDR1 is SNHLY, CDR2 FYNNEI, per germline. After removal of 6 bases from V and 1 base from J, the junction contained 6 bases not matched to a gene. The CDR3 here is CASSPSTGSGANVLTF. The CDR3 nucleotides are TGTGCCAGCAGCCCCTCGACAGGGTCTGGGGCCAACGTCCTGACTTTC. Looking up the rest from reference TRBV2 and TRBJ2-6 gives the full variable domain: EPEVTQTPSHQVTQMGQEVILRCVPISNHLYFYWYRQILGQKVEFLVSFYNNEISEKSEIFDDQFSVERPDGSNFTLKIRSTKLEDSAMYFCASSPSTGSGANVLTFGAGSRLTVL.

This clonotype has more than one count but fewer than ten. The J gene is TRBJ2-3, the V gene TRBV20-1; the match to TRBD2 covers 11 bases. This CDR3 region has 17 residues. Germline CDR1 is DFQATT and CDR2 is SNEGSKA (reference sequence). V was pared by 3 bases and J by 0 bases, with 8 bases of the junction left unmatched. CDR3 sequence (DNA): TGCAGTGCTAGGGGCTCGGGACTAGCGGCTAGCACAGATACGCAGTATTTT. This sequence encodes CSARGSGLAASTDTQYF.

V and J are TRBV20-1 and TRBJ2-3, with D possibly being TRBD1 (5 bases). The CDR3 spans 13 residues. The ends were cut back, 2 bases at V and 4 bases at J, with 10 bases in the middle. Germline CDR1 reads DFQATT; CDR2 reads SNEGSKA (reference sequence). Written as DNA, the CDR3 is TGCAGTGCTAGACAGGGTAGGGCAGATACGCAGTATTTT. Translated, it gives CSARQGRADTQYF.

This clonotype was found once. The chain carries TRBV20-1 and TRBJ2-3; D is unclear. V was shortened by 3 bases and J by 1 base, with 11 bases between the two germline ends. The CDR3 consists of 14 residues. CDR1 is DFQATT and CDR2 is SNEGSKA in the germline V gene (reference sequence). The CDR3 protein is CSASQAPGTDTQYF. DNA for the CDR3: TGCAGTGCTAGCCAGGCTCCGGGCACAGATACGCAGTATTTT.

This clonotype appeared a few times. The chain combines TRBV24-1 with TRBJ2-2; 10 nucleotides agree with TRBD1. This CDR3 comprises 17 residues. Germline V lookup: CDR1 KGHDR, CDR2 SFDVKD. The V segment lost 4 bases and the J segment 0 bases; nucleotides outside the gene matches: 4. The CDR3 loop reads CATSDPTGGPNTGELFF. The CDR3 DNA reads TGTGCCACCAGTGACCCGACAGGGGGCCCGAACACCGGGGAGCTGTTTTTT.